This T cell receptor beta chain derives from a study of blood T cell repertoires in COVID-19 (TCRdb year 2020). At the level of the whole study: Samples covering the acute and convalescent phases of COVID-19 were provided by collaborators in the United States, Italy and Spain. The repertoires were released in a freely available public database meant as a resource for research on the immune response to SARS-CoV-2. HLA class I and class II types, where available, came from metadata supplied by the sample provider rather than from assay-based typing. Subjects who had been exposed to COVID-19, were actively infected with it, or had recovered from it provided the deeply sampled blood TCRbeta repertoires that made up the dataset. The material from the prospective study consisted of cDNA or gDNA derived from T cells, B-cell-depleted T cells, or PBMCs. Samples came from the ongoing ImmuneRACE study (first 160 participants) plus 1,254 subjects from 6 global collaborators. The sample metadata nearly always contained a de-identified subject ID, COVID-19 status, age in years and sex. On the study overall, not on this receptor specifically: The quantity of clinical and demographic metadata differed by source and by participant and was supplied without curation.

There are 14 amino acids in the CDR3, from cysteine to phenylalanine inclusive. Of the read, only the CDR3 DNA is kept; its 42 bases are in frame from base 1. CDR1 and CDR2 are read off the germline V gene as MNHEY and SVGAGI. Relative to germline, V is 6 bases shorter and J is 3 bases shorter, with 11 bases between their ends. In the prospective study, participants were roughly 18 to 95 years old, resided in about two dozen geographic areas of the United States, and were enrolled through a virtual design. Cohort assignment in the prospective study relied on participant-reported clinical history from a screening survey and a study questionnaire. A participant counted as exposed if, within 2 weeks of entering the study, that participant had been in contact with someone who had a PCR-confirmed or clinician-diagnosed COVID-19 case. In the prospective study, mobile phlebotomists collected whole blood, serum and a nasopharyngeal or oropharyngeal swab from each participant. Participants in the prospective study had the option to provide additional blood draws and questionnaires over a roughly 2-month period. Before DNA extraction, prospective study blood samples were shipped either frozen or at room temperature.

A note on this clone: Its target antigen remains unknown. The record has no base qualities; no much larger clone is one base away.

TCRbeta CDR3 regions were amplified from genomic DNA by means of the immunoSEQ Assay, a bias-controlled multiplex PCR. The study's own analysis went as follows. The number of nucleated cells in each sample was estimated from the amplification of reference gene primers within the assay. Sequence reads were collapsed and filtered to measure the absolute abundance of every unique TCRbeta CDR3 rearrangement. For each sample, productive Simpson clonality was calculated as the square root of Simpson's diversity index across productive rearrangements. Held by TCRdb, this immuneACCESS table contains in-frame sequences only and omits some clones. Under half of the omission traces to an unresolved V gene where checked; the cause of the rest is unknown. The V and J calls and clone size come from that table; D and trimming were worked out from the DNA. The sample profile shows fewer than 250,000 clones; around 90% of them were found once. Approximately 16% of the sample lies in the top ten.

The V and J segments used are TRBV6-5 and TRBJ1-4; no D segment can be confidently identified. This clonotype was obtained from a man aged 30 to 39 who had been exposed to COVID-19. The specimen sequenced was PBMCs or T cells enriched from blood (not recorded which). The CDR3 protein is CASSIGMPNEKLFF. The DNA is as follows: TGTGCCAGCAGCATCGGGATGCCTAATGAAAAACTGTTTTTT.